These 19 T cell receptor beta chains were all obtained from the same sample, sequenced in a study of memory CD4+ T cells and cytomegalovirus serostatus. Data came from immunoSEQ multiplex PCR; TCRdb stores just in-frame clones and leaves some out. The profile shows 40,000 to 45,000 clones, about four fifths of them singletons. Single viable CD3+CD4+CD8-CD45RO+ cells were sorted as the memory CD4+ T cells. Sequencing input: memory CD4+ T cells from blood. These receptors all stem from an adult in good health and CMV-seronegative.

This clone was counted only a few times. CDR3 residues: CASSQGSSSSTDTQYF. DNA for the CDR3: TGCGCCAGCAGCCAAGGGTCATCTTCTAGCACAGATACGCAGTATTTT. The chain uses TRBV4-1 and TRBJ2-3, with D unresolved. Trimming took off 1 base at V and 0 bases at J, with 11 bases between the two ends. Germline V lookup: CDR1 MGHRA, CDR2 YSYEKL. This CDR3 is built from 16 residues.

V is TRBV7-2 and J is TRBJ1-1; D not resolved. The CDR3 length is 13 residues. Per germline, CDR1 SGHTA and CDR2 FQGNSA. V was trimmed by 5 bases and J by 0 bases, leaving 7 bases between them. CDR3 coding DNA: TGTGCCAGCAGCCCCTCCATGAACACTGAAGCTTTCTTT. Protein: CASSPSMNTEAFF.

The genes are TRBV18 and TRBJ1-4; D unclear. Germline CDR1 reads KGHSH; CDR2 reads LQKENI. There are 15 residues in the CDR3. The germline V and J ends were trimmed by 5 bases and 7 bases, with 17 bases remaining between them. The CDR3 loop reads CASSDGPRLGEKLFF. The DNA of the CDR3 is TGTGCCAGCTCAGATGGCCCCAGATTGGGTGAAAAACTGTTTTTT.

The gene calls are TRBV7-6 and TRBJ2-3, with 10 bases fitting TRBD1. The V and J ends lost 5 bases and 4 bases, in that order; junction bases with no gene match: 9. Germline CDR1 SGHVS, CDR2 FNYEAQ. This CDR3 spans 16 amino acids. The CDR3 loop is CASSTSWDRGPDTQYF. In DNA form, the CDR3 reads TGTGCCAGCAGCACCTCTTGGGACAGGGGTCCAGATACGCAGTATTTT.

Comment on this clone: One end of the junction does not line up with germline, which may come from a read error. The same CDR3 arises from other DNA sequences in this sample as well. The rearrangement uses TRBV30 and TRBJ2-7; D perhaps matches TRBD2 (5 bases). The CDR3 has 13 amino acids. CDR1 GTSNPN and CDR2 SVGIG come from the germline V gene (reference sequence). CDR3 DNA sequence: TGTGCTTGGAGTGTACACCGGGGCTACGAGCAGTACTTC. Protein product: CAWSVHRGYEQYF.

This clone is a singleton in its sample. V and J are TRBV30 and TRBJ2-3, with 14 bases lining up with TRBD2. Unmatched junction bases numbered 8, after V lost 3 bases and J lost 0 bases. The CDR3 sequence is 18 residues long. Germline lookup yields CDR1 GTSNPN and CDR2 SVGIG (reference sequence). CDR3 amino acids: CAWRGGLAGGYSTDTQYF. The CDR3 DNA reads TGTGCCTGGAGGGGAGGACTAGCGGGGGGATACAGCACAGATACGCAGTATTTT.

This clone showed up just once. This chain links TRBV25-1 with TRBJ1-1; 8 bases map to TRBD1. There are 14 residues in the CDR3. Looked up from germline, CDR1 is MGHDK and CDR2 is SYGVNS. With V trimmed by 5 bases and J by 3 bases, 5 bases remained unmatched. CDR3 bases: TGTGCCAGCAGTAGACAGGGGCAATACACTGAAGCTTTCTTT. Protein product: CASSRQGQYTEAFF. The full variable domain, its missing parts supplied by reference TRBV25-1 and TRBJ1-1, is EADIYQTPRYLVIGTGKKITLECSQTMGHDKMYWYQQDPGMELHLIHYSYGVNSTEKGDLSSESTVSRIRTEHFPLTLESARPSHTSQYLCASSRQGQYTEAFFGQGTRLTVV.

The chain uses TRBV5-1 and TRBJ1-1; D is undetermined. The V end lost 2 bases, the J end lost 6 bases, and 5 bases lay between the germline ends. Germline V gene sequence: CDR1 SGHRS, CDR2 YFSETQ. The CDR3 totals 11 residues. The CDR3 DNA reads as TGCGCCAGCAGCTTCGGCGCTGAAGCTTTCTTT. This gives the protein CASSFGAEAFF.

The rearrangement links TRBV5-1 to TRBJ1-6; D is perhaps TRBD1 (5 bases). CDR1 and CDR2 from the germline V gene are SGHRS and YFSETQ. The CDR3 is 15 amino acids. Trimming took off 4 bases at V and 8 bases at J, with 16 bases between the two ends. This CDR3 is CASSRRVSGDSPLHF. CDR3 DNA sequence: TGCGCCAGCAGCCGCCGGGTTTCGGGGGATTCACCCCTCCACTTT.

The chain joins TRBV18 to TRBJ1-1; D unresolved. V shed 1 base and J shed 1 base, with 10 bases lying between them. Germline-derived CDR1 and CDR2 are KGHSH and LQKENI. The CDR3 totals 15 residues. Written as DNA, the CDR3 is TGTGCCAGCTCACCACAGGGCGCGGGGAACACTGAAGCTTTCTTT. It yields the protein CASSPQGAGNTEAFF.

V gene TRBV18 combines with J gene TRBJ2-2, with a tentative D call TRBD2 (6 bases). CDR3 size: 16 residues. Trimming stripped 2 bases from V and 0 bases from J, with 10 bases between. CDR1 is KGHSH and CDR2 is LQKENI in the germline V gene. CDR3 residues: CASSPYTGANTGELFF. The CDR3 DNA follows: TGTGCCAGCTCACCATATACGGGGGCGAACACCGGGGAGCTGTTTTTT.

In this sample, this clone turned up once. CDR3 nucleotide sequence: TGTGCCAGCAGCCCCGGACTGGTATTGGAGACCCAGTACTTC. Protein product: CASSPGLVLETQYF. The rearrangement uses TRBV4-2 and TRBJ2-5; a possible D gene is TRBD2 (5 bases). Germline loops: CDR1 LGHNA, CDR2 YNFKEQ. CDR3 length: 14 amino acids. Trimming pared 4 bases from V and 5 bases from J, leaving 14 bases between.

The chain couples TRBV28 to TRBJ1-1; D remains ambiguous. V lost 8 bases, J lost 0 bases, and 7 bases lay in between. The CDR3 has 12 residues. CDR1 is MDHEN and CDR2 is SYDVKM in the germline V gene. The CDR3 loop is CASVSVNTEAFF. The CDR3 nucleotides read TGTGCCAGCGTAAGCGTGAACACTGAAGCTTTCTTT. The full variable domain, with the rest looked up from reference TRBV28 and TRBJ1-1, is DVKVTQSSRYLVKRTGEKVFLECVQDMDHENMFWYRQDPGLGLRLIYFSYDVKMKEKGDIPEGYSVSREKKERFSLILESASTNQTSMYLCASVSVNTEAFFGQGTRLTVV.

This chain uses TRBV5-8 with TRBJ2-1; D ambiguous. V was pared by 0 bases and J by 7 bases, with 14 bases between. CDR1 and CDR2 from the germline V gene are SGHTS and YDEGEE. The CDR3 is 15 amino acids. CDR3 sequence reads: CASSLGLRFGNEQFF. The CDR3 coding sequence is TGTGCCAGCAGCTTGGGCCTTAGGTTCGGGAATGAGCAGTTCTTC.

The chain couples TRBV6-5 to TRBJ2-7; the match to TRBD1 covers 8 bases. V gave up 5 bases and J gave up 2 bases; unmatched junction bases: 5. The CDR3 is made up of 14 amino acids. Per the germline V gene, CDR1 is MNHEY and CDR2 is SVGAGI. CDR3 in DNA: TGTGCCAGCAGTAACGGACAGGGAACCTACGAGCAGTACTTC. Its protein is CASSNGQGTYEQYF.

The V call is TRBV27, the J call TRBJ1-1; a weak D match, TRBD1 (6 bases). The CDR3 consists of 16 residues. CDR1 is MNHEY and CDR2 is SMNVEV in the germline V gene (reference sequence). The V gene lost 10 bases and the J gene lost 1 base, with 22 bases spanning the gap. The CDR3 sequence: CATRGLRGTKNTEAFF. CDR3 DNA: TGTGCCACCCGGGGATTAAGGGGGACAAAGAACACTGAAGCTTTCTTT.

The CDR3 loop is CASSPQGGVTDTQYF. The CDR3 nucleotides are TGTGCCAGCAGCCCCCAAGGAGGGGTTACAGATACGCAGTATTTT. The chain recombines TRBV11-2 with TRBJ2-3, with a weak D call TRBD2 (6 bases). Germline-derived CDR1 and CDR2 are SGHAT and FQNNGV. This CDR3 has 15 residues. Trimming removed 5 bases at V and 3 bases at J, with 15 bases between.

The chain joins TRBV5-6 to TRBJ1-3; D not resolved. The CDR3 is made up of 14 amino acids. V lost 1 base to trimming and J lost 0 bases, with 5 bases between them. CDR1 is SGHDT, CDR2 YYEEEE, per germline. The CDR3 DNA is TGTGCCAGCAGCTTGCAATACTCTGGAAACACCATATATTTT. Translation: CASSLQYSGNTIYF.

This clone has only a few counts. The V call is TRBV15, the J call TRBJ2-3; tentative D call: TRBD2 (7 bases). V lost 1 base to trimming and J lost 6 bases, with 14 bases between them. This CDR3 comprises 15 residues. Germline CDR1 is LNHNV and CDR2 is YYDKDF (reference sequence). Here the CDR3 reads CATSRGTGGWDTQYF. DNA of the CDR3: TGTGCCACCAGCAGAGGGACGGGGGGCTGGGATACGCAGTATTTT.